The clone carrying this T cell receptor (beta chain) was counted many times. Antigen unknown. TCRdb passed the 5' RACE reads through MiXCR, listing each CDR3 protein once. This table holds about 15,000 distinct CDR3 sequences, about 3.6% found once. The sorted libraries drew on roughly 1 million T cells that were CD4+ or CD8+. The sample comes from a study of neurological immune-mediated disorders. Study results and caveats: The level of TCR clonal expansion was highest in patients with HTLV-1-associated myelopathy and lowest in multiple sclerosis, where it fell below the level seen in healthy controls.

Germline lookup yields CDR1 MDHEN and CDR2 SYDVKM. The CDR3 has 11 amino acids. Trimming left V 4 bases short and J 5 bases short, with 6 bases between. The sequenced material came from CD8+ T cells from blood. The rearrangement joins TRBV28 to TRBJ2-7; tentative D call: TRBD2 (5 bases). This sequence originates from a woman in her thirties or forties in good health. This CDR3 is CASSYGNEQYF. As DNA, the CDR3 is TGTGCCAGCAGTTACGGGAACGAGCAGTACTTC. Based on the CDR3 plus reference TRBV28 and TRBJ2-7, the full variable domain is DVKVTQSSRYLVKRTGEKVFLECVQDMDHENMFWYRQDPGLGLRLIYFSYDVKMKEKGDIPEGYSVSREKKERFSLILESASTNQTSMYLCASSYGNEQYFGPGTRLTVT.